The following is a T cell receptor beta chain sequence with its context. Its antigen is currently unknown. The data are from a study of T cell clones after liver transplantation. Study-wide context: Subjects received no induction therapy and standard immunosuppression until randomization at 12-24 months post-transplant. Patients counted as tolerant after at least one year off all immunosuppression, enzymes not exceeding twice normal.

Thawed unstimulated PBMCs were FACS-sorted by CD3, CD4 and CD8 into two populations. TCRdb keeps only in-frame clones here, not all; method: immunoSEQ multiplex PCR. The sample records 53,000 or so clones, approximately 84% being singletons. Study-wide findings and caveats: Post-transplant time points were not standardized, so conclusions are preliminary.

The specimen comprised CD4+ T cells from blood, sampled before liver transplant. The TCR originated in a human donor who received a liver transplant.

CDR3 sequence reads: CSVERDSYGYTF. In nucleotides, the CDR3 is TGCAGCGTTGAAAGGGACAGCTATGGCTACACCTTC. The rearrangement joins TRBV29-1 to TRBJ1-2, with TRBD1 identical over 7 bases. The germline V gene has CDR1 SQVTM and CDR2 ANQGSEA. Trimming removed 2 bases from V and 4 bases from J; junction bases left unmatched: 1. This CDR3 is built from 12 residues.